This T cell receptor (beta chain) was captured in a study of cytomegalovirus exposure and HLA in healthy donors. Losses at the gene ends were 2 bases for V and 3 bases for J; bases not matched to a gene: 3. The length of the CDR3 is 14 residues. The V gene's germline CDR1 is GTSNPN and CDR2 SVGIG (reference sequence). Amplification used 60 Vbeta primers and 13 Jbeta primers. Clones were sequenced by immunoSEQ multiplex PCR, and TCRdb holds only the in-frame ones, with some missing. The sample records some 130,000 clones, 81% being singletons. This clonotype originated in a man in his late teens or twenties in good health and CMV-seronegative. The rearrangement links TRBV30 to TRBJ2-7; 11 bases are shared with TRBD1. Sequencing input: PBMCs. The CDR3 DNA follows: TGTGCCTGGAGTACCGGGACAGGGGGCTACGAGCAGTACTTC. It codes for CAWSTGTGGYEQYF.